This record covers a single TCR beta chain. Its antigen is as yet unknown. This may be a read error, as it is one base from a much larger clone. The CDR3 contains 18 residues. The germline CDR1 and CDR2 sequences are LNHNV and YYDKDF (reference sequence). Trimming stripped 5 bases from V and 4 bases from J, with 26 bases between. The data stem from a study of T cells in Graves' hyperthyroidism and ophthalmopathy. Study observations and caveats: Ophthalmopathy could be told apart from stable hyperthyroidism with a 13 V-J model.

Disease duration under 2 months; hyperthyroidism patients were aged 18 to 65. The study left out patients who had uncontrolled infection, other autoimmune disease, pregnancy or lactation. The TCR beta CDR3 regions underwent amplification using RNA transcripts as the source. Researchers ran a first-round RT-PCR on the TCR CDR3 using the HTBI primer set. MiXCR was run by TCRdb on the multiplex PCR reads, yielding one entry per CDR3 protein. The sample lists some 720,000 distinct CDR3 sequences; roughly 17% were seen once. The J gene is TRBJ1-1, the V gene TRBV15, with D unclear. The material sequenced was blood. The sequence was collected from a man aged 18 to 29 with Graves' hyperthyroidism. CDR3 nucleotide sequence: TGTGCCACCAGCGGATCCGGGTCCTCCCGTTATAAGGGCACTGAAGCTTTCTTT. Its translation is CATSGSGSSRYKGTEAFF.